Reported below is one T cell receptor (beta chain). The V end lost 2 bases, the J end lost 7 bases, and 15 bases lay between the germline ends. CDR3 size: 15 residues. Germline V gives CDR1 SGHAT, CDR2 FQNNGV. The data were obtained in a study of blood T cell repertoires in COVID-19. Study-level background: Material from acute and convalescent COVID-19 was sourced from the United States, Italy and Spain.

Source study methods: Amplification of reference gene primers was used by the study to estimate nucleated cell counts. TCRdb keeps only in-frame clones here, not all; method: immunoSEQ multiplex PCR. Clone size and the V and J calls come from that table; the DNA yielded D and trimming. This table has 120,000 or so clones, around 86% appearing once. This chain uses TRBV11-2 with TRBJ2-1; D gene ambiguous. The sample comprised peripheral blood. This TCR was sampled from a woman of 80 years or more with acute or convalescent COVID-19. The CDR3 sequence is CASSLFGPTPNEQFF. The DNA of the CDR3 is TGTGCCAGCAGCTTATTTGGGCCAACACCAAATGAGCAGTTCTTC.